This T cell receptor beta chain was observed in a study of T cell responses to AZD1222 COVID-19 vaccine (dated by TCRdb to about 2021). About the full investigation: AZD1222 recipients whose second dose came at about 4 weeks and those whose second dose came at about 12 weeks were combined into one group, since spike-specific TCR depth and breadth did not differ between the two schedules. A total of approximately 230 trial participants underwent TCR sequencing, of whom 207 received two doses of AZD1222 and roughly 25 received two doses of the MenACWY control vaccine. Trial participants were enrolled by age into 18-55, 56-69 and 70-plus year subgroups, with roughly 160, 29 and 62 TCR-sequenced participants respectively. Overall results and qualifications from the work: A significant rise in spike-specific TCR breadth and depth was observed after two AZD1222 doses relative to day 0 and relative to MenACWY recipients. Because no day 14 peak-response samples were available, the repertoires could be characterized only after the peak T cell response. Participants were mostly white British, with more females than males. The authors suggested clonal diversity may have been underestimated. Only six AZD1222 recipients were SARS-CoV-2 seropositive at baseline, limiting conclusions about previously exposed vaccinees. The 56-69-year group was small, and its depth increase did not reach significance, likely because of low power. CD4 TCRs associated with the vaccine covered the entire spike protein, and the dominant responses were in regions 160-218 and 743-854. Nearly half of unique spike-specific TCRs reportedly recognized epitopes outside regions mutated in the B.1.351 and B.1.1.7 variants.

The CDR3 regions of human TCRbeta chains were analyzed by immunosequencing. The authors' pipeline ran thus. Repertoire TCRs were matched against a reference library of SARS-CoV-2-specific TCRs generated with the MIRA antigen-specificity platform. Breadth meant the fraction of unique TCRs that were SARS-CoV-2-associated, whereas depth meant the fraction of total T cells that were SARS-CoV-2-associated. Using the MIRA data, every spike-specific TCR was mapped to the spike region that the TCR reacted to and assigned to either a CD4 or a CD8 class. Log10-transformed breadth and depth values were compared by one-way ANOVA with Sidak's multiple comparisons tests. In TCRdb, the immuneACCESS table is reduced to in-frame sequences with V and J assigned. These tables do not hold every clone; where another copy was compared, an unresolved V gene accounts for under half, and the others remain unexplained. That table supplies the V and J calls and clone size; D and trimming were determined from the DNA. This sample lists about 180,000 clones; about 88% were detected once. Of the sample, 1.6% falls within the top ten clones.

Read against the paper, the sample's time point label means: baseline before first vaccination. Vaccinee samples came from UK trials COV001 and COV002, including a single-blind randomized controlled phase 2/3 trial of AZD1222 (ChAdOx1 nCoV-19) in healthy adults. For TCRbeta chain sequencing, PBMC samples were collected from trial participants at day 0 and at day 28 after the second dose. CDR3 length: 13 amino acids, cysteine to phenylalanine. CDR3 DNA only is kept here, 39 bases in frame from base 1. The germline V gene provides CDR1 WSHSY and CDR2 SAAADI. V and J are truncated by 2 bases and 5 bases respectively, leaving an intervening sequence of 6 bases. Worth noting for this clone: Its antigen is not yet known. Base qualities are not provided; no much larger clone lies one nucleotide away.

The sequence is built from TRBV10-2 and TRBJ1-4; the D gene lacks a confident call. The receptor was isolated from an adult in good health. Source: peripheral blood, taken on day 0 of AZD1222 vaccination. The nucleotide sequence reads TGCGCCAGCAGTGAGGGCCCAAATGAAAAACTGTTTTTT. It encodes CASSEGPNEKLFF.